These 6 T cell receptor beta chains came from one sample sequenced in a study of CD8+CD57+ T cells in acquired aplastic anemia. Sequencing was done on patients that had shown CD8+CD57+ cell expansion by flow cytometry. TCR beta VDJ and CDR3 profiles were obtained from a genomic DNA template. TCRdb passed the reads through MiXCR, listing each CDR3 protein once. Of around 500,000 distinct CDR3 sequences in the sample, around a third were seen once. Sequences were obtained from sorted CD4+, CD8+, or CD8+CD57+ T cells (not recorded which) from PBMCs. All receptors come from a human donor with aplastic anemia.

The CDR3 sequence: CSARGQANSGRSHEQYF. CDR3 nucleotides: TGCAGTGCTAGAGGACAGGCAAATAGCGGGAGATCCCACGAGCAGTACTTC. The rearrangement joins TRBV20-1 to TRBJ2-7; 9 bases map to TRBD2. V trimming: 1 base; J trimming: 5 bases; junction bases outside the gene matches: 15. The CDR3 length is 17 residues. Germline V gene lookup returns CDR1 DFQATT and CDR2 SNEGSKA (reference sequence).

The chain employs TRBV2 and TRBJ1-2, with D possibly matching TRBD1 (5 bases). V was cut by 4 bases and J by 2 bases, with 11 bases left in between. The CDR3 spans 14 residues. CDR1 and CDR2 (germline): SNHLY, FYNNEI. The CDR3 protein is CASSVWDGNYGYTF. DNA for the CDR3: TGTGCCAGCAGTGTCTGGGACGGAAACTATGGCTACACCTTC.

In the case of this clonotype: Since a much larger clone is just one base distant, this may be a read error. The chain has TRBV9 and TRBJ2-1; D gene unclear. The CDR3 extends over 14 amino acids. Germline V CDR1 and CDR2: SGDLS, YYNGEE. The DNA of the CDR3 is TGTGCCAGCAGCTTAATGGCAGGTGACAATGGGCAGTTCTTC. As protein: CASSLMAGDNGQFF.

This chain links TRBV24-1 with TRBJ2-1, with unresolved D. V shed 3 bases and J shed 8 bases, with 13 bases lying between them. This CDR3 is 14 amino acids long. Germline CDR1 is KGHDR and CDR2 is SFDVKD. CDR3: CATSDRAYGDEQFF. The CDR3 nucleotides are TGTGCCACCAGTGATAGGGCCTATGGAGATGAGCAGTTCTTC.

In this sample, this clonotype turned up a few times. CDR3 protein: CASSPHYDRGGHEQFF. Here the CDR3 DNA reads TGTGCCAGCAGCCCCCATTACGACAGGGGTGGCCATGAGCAGTTCTTC. This chain joins TRBV7-3 and TRBJ2-1, with TRBD1 identical over 8 bases. This CDR3 spans 16 amino acids. CDR1 SGHTA and CDR2 FQGTGA come from the germline V gene. V lost 5 bases and J lost 8; bases outside the gene matches: 14.

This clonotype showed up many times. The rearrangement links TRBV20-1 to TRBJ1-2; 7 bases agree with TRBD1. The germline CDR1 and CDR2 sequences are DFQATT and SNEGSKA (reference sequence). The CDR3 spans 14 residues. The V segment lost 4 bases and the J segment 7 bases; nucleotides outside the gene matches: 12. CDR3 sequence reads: CSATWDRDLPGYTF. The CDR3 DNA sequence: TGCAGTGCTACGTGGGACAGAGACCTTCCTGGCTACACCTTC.